One TCR beta chain is described in this entry. This clonotype was detected many times. Its antigen remains unidentified. No much larger clone is present one base from it, and per-base qualities are unavailable. Sample time point, as interpreted from the label and publication: newly diagnosed GD, antithyroid drugs for less than 3 months. For both TCR sequencing and RNA sequencing, RNA was extracted from PBMCs using TRIzol. Graves' disease was diagnosed according to American Thyroid Association guidelines. Patients were recruited from an endocrinology department in Xi'an, China. From each patient, around 9.3 milliliters of peripheral blood was collected into an EDTA anticoagulant tube. Ficoll Paque Plus density gradient separation was used to isolate PBMCs, and no additional T cell sorting was done. An Agilent 2100 Bioanalyzer and agarose gel were used to check RNA quality, and a NanoDrop 2000 was used to measure RNA concentration.

Trimmed from V: 4 bases; trimmed from J: 5 bases; junction bases lacking a gene match: 9. For CDR1 and CDR2, the germline V gene lists KGHDR and SFDVKD. From the cysteine through the phenylalanine, the CDR3 covers 15 amino acids. This entry keeps only the CDR3 DNA: 45 bases, framed from base 1. The data derive from a study of regulatory T cells in long-lasting Graves disease (dated by TCRdb to about 2021). General notes on the study: In the newly diagnosed Graves' disease group, patients had been taking antithyroid drugs for less than 3 months. Patients with persistent Graves' disease were compared with patients with newly diagnosed Graves' disease using TCR sequencing and RNA sequencing of peripheral blood. The study was conducted in China and was registered as a clinical trial. A total of some 35 samples underwent TCR sequencing: about 13 from persistent and some 20 from newly diagnosed Graves' disease patients.

The library was obtained by multiplex PCR. The run used an Illumina HiSeq 4000. TCR beta libraries were built with iRepertoire HTBI primers and Arm-PCR amplification of CDR3 regions. Before sequencing, the PCR products underwent gel purification. The authors processed their data as follows. Across samples, about 63 TRBV and roughly 15 TRBJ segments were identified and used for gene usage analysis of CDR3 amino acid clonotypes. COPE and FqMerger were used to merge filtered high-quality paired reads into contigs. BLAST was used to align contigs to IMGT TRBV, TRBD and TRBJ reference genes, with CDR3 defined following IMGT. Highly expanded clones were defined as clonotypes with a frequency above 0.1%. Repertoire diversity was measured by Shannon entropy, and V-J evenness by the Gini coefficient. A clonotype was considered public if more than one individual shared it. TCRdb ran its own pipeline on the public reads, namely fastp trimming at Q25 and MiXCR clone calling, and kept in-frame beta chains. Merged by CDR3 protein, the rows form single entries marked with the most common genes and DNA. The V and J calls were determined by TCRdb, not by the authors. The sample table lists over 500,000 distinct CDR3 sequences, less than 20% of them with a count of one. The ten largest make up 15% to 20% of the sample.

Results the study describes overall, beyond this receptor: Persistent patients shared more public clonotypes among themselves (around 3,000) than newly diagnosed patients did (over 900). The authors noted that the small sample size was a limitation that may lower accuracy. Compared with newly diagnosed patients, patients with persistent Graves' disease had lower TCR Shannon entropy and fewer highly expanded clones, which suggests clonal expansion. Sequencing and analysis were limited to the TCR beta chain. TRBV28, TRBJ1-2 and TRBJ2-5 were preferentially used in persistent disease, while TRBV20-1 and TRBJ2-1 were favored in newly diagnosed disease. Only peripheral blood was studied, because thyroid tissue, the primary lesion, was inaccessible.

In addition, the sample was reused for a study of T cells in Graves' hyperthyroidism and ophthalmopathy. The second paper states: A patient counted as having stable Graves' hyperthyroidism if no progression to ophthalmopathy occurred over 18 months of follow-up. Hyperthyroidism patients were newly diagnosed, had a disease duration of under 2 months, and were aged 18 to 65 years. Exclusion was applied to patients with uncontrolled infections, other autoimmune diseases, pregnancy or lactation. Clinical symptoms, serum thyroxine and TRAb, thyroid ultrasound, and orbital computed tomography formed the basis for the diagnoses. For the first round of RT-PCR on the TCR CDR3, the HTBI primer set was used together with the Qiagen OneStep RT-PCR kit. Most expanded thyroid clonotypes (frequency above 0.001) were also detected in blood, a finding suggesting that blood repertoires may reflect thyroid immune responses. Ophthalmopathy was separated from stable hyperthyroidism by a 13 V-J signature model, with over 85% sensitivity and 81% to 82% specificity obtained in cross-validation and 80%/75% obtained in testing. In validation, the model predicted progression to ophthalmopathy a median of around six months before onset, with approximately 68% sensitivity and about 72% specificity. To identify TCR V-J signatures that set the groups apart, the researchers used a discovery cohort of about a hundred patients, made up of 40 to 45 with Graves' ophthalmopathy and approximately 57 with stable Graves' hyperthyroidism. Prospective prediction of ophthalmopathy was tested in an independent validation cohort of approximately 19 hyperthyroidism patients and 17 patients who later progressed to ophthalmopathy. The 100 discovery patients were randomly divided into training and test sets at a 7:3 ratio. In over five Graves' hyperthyroidism patients, the study also compared T-cell repertoires from thyroid tissue with T-cell repertoires from blood. Once sampling was done, hyperthyroidism patients were given methimazole at a starting dose of 30 mg daily, whereas ophthalmopathy patients were given high-dose intravenous methylprednisolone. A second multiplex PCR round built the libraries, followed by size selection and purification. Sequencing of the libraries was done on an Illumina HiSeq2000 using paired-end 100 bp reads. Raw data were processed with SOAPnuke, discarding reads with adapters, uncalled bases, mean Phred below 15, or no exact constant-primer or identifier match. High-quality paired reads were merged using COPE v1.2.5, and each unique nucleotide sequence was defined as a clonotype. MiTCR v1.1 was used to align the clonotypes against IMGT TRBV, TRBD and TRBJ reference segments. Analysis was restricted to V-J combinations with a frequency above 0.0001, which covered roughly 99% of repertoires. A TCS score was defined as the ratio of F50 (clonal expansion) to E x V (chaos), with BLOSUM62-based TCRdist applied between CDR3 peptides within each V-J. Welch's t-statistics and random forest reduced fewer than 550 V-J features to around 14, which were used in a naive Bayes classifier (R e1071). Sample size was not statistically predetermined, and blinding of investigators to group allocation was not performed. The paper describes TCR Vbeta CDR3 sequencing of about 140 peripheral blood samples, made up of under 50 ophthalmopathy patients, some 76 hyperthyroidism patients and 17 progressor patients.

This receptor was taken from a woman between 25 and 40 years old with Graves disease. Donor details come from another sample of the same person, matched by shared clones. This chain joins TRBV24-1 to TRBJ1-2; TRBD1 matches 7 bases in the middle. The sequencing used peripheral blood mononuclear cells (PBMCs), collected at new diagnosis, from a patient treated with antithyroid drugs. Here is the DNA: TGTGCCACCAGTGACCCCACCGGGACAGCTTATGGCTACACCTTC. It encodes CATSDPTGTAYGYTF.